The 27 T cell receptor beta chains given below trace back to one sample, sequenced in a study of technical replicates of blood from a handful of donors. Assay used: immunoSEQ multiplex PCR; TCRdb lists only in-frame clones, some missing. The data show some 80,000 clones, approximately 96% seen once. The sample taken for sequencing was T cells isolated from PBMCs. These receptors came from a human donor in good health.

This sequence joins TRBV9 and TRBJ1-2; D perhaps matches TRBD1 (6 bases). CDR1 is SGDLS, CDR2 YYNGEE, per germline. With 5 bases removed from V and 4 bases from J, the gap between germline ends came to 12 bases. This CDR3 has 13 residues. CDR3 DNA: TGTGCCAGCAGTCCAGGGGAGCGCTATGGCTACACCTTC. Protein sequence: CASSPGERYGYTF.

This chain joins TRBV5-1 and TRBJ2-3; the match to TRBD2 covers 11 bases. Germline lookup yields CDR1 SGHRS and CDR2 YFSETQ. The CDR3 has 17 residues. With V trimmed by 2 bases and J by 2 bases, 7 bases remained unmatched. This CDR3 reads CASSFGGTSGVTDTQYF. CDR3 DNA: TGCGCCAGCAGCTTCGGCGGGACTAGCGGAGTCACAGATACGCAGTATTTT.

The J gene is TRBJ1-5, the V gene TRBV2; the match to TRBD1 covers 7 bases. The CDR3 has 13 residues. The germline V gene encodes CDR1 SNHLY and CDR2 FYNNEI. After removal of 5 bases from V and 4 bases from J, the junction contained 2 bases not matched to a gene. The CDR3: CASSTTGNQPQHF. In nucleotides, the CDR3 is TGTGCCAGCAGTACGACAGGGAATCAGCCCCAGCATTTT.

The V and J genes are TRBV7-8 and TRBJ2-2; maybe TRBD1 (6 bases). The CDR3 has 16 amino acids. CDR1 and CDR2 from the germline V gene are SGHVS and FQNEAQ. Trimming removed 5 bases from V and 2 bases from J, with 15 bases in between. CDR3 loop: CASSDPLDRNTGELFF. CDR3 in DNA: TGTGCCAGCAGCGACCCGCTGGACAGAAACACCGGGGAGCTGTTTTTT.

The chain links TRBV6-4 to TRBJ2-2, with unresolved D. The CDR3 loop spans 12 amino acids. The germline gives CDR1 MRHNA, CDR2 SNTAGT. V lost 5 bases to trimming and J lost 4 bases, with 5 bases between them. The DNA for the CDR3 is TGTGCCAGCAGTACACCCACCGGGGAGCTGTTTTTT. This gives the protein CASSTPTGELFF.

This chain joins TRBV19 and TRBJ2-2; D possibly corresponds to TRBD1 (5 bases). The ends were cut back, 7 bases at V and 0 bases at J, with 15 bases in the middle. Germline V lookup: CDR1 LNHDA, CDR2 SQIVND (reference sequence). The CDR3 sequence is 16 residues long. CDR3 sequence: CASTGNGPSNTGELFF. The CDR3 coding sequence is TGTGCCAGTACAGGGAACGGTCCATCGAACACCGGGGAGCTGTTTTTT. Full variable domain (missing parts from reference TRBV19 and TRBJ2-2): DGGITQSPKYLFRKEGQNVTLSCEQNLNHDAMYWYRQDPGQGLRLIYYSQIVNDFQKGDIAEGYSVSREKKESFPLTVTSAQKNPTAFYLCASTGNGPSNTGELFFGEGSRLTVL.

The V call is TRBV4-1, the J call TRBJ2-7, with TRBD1 matching over 9 bases. The germline V gene encodes CDR1 MGHRA and CDR2 YSYEKL. The CDR3 has 14 amino acids. With V trimmed by 0 bases and J by 4 bases, 1 base remained unmatched. CDR3: CASSQEQGAYEQYF. The CDR3 nucleotides are TGCGCCAGCAGCCAAGAACAGGGGGCGTACGAGCAGTACTTC.

This clone was observed a handful of times. CDR3 loop: CASGQGNTEAFF. The CDR3 DNA reads TGTGCCAGCGGACAGGGGAACACTGAAGCTTTCTTT. The rearrangement links TRBV13 to TRBJ1-1; 8 bases fit TRBD1. In germline, CDR1 is PRHDT, CDR2 FYEKMQ (reference sequence). V lost 8 bases and J lost 1; bases outside the gene matches: 0. The CDR3 runs 12 residues.

The chain uses TRBV6-1 and TRBJ2-2; perhaps TRBD2 as D (5 bases). V lost 10 bases and J 0 bases, leaving 12 bases between the germline ends. CDR1 MNHNS and CDR2 SASEGT come from the germline V gene. The CDR3 runs to 14 residues. DNA for the CDR3: TGTGCCATCCACGGAGGAGCGAACACCGGGGAGCTGTTTTTT. Amino acid sequence: CAIHGGANTGELFF.

This clone came up once. The rearrangement joins TRBV19 to TRBJ1-5; 7 bases agree with TRBD1. The germline gives CDR1 LNHDA, CDR2 SQIVND (reference sequence). J was trimmed by 6 bases and V by 3 bases; bases with no gene match: 2. There are 13 residues in the CDR3. The CDR3 bases are TGTGCCAGTAGTATGACAGGGAGTCAGCCCCAGCATTTT. Its protein product is CASSMTGSQPQHF.

The J gene is TRBJ1-2, the V gene TRBV6-6; 8 positions agree with TRBD1. This CDR3 contains 15 residues. V lost 3 bases to trimming and J lost 8 bases; unmatched junction nucleotides: 11. Germline assignment: CDR1 MNHNY and CDR2 SVGAGI (reference sequence). DNA for the CDR3: TGTGCCAGCAGTTATTACCCAGGGGGCATCTACGGCTACACCTTC. Its protein product is CASSYYPGGIYGYTF.

The chain links TRBV11-2 to TRBJ1-1; D unresolved. The length of the CDR3 is 11 residues. The V end lost 5 bases, the J end lost 2 bases, and 3 bases lay between the germline ends. CDR1 SGHAT and CDR2 FQNNGV come from the germline V gene. CDR3 protein: CASSPNTEAFF. The CDR3 DNA sequence: TGTGCCAGCAGCCCTAACACTGAAGCTTTCTTT.

This clone showed up just once. The CDR3 coding sequence is TGTGCCAGCAGCTTGTCTAGCGGGAGAAGGTATGAGCAGTTCTTC. Translating it yields CASSLSSGRRYEQFF. The gene calls are TRBV5-6 and TRBJ2-1; 10 bases map to TRBD2. This CDR3 has 15 residues. The V gene end was trimmed by 1 base and the J gene end by 8 bases; junction bases not matched to a gene: 6. Germline V lookup: CDR1 SGHDT, CDR2 YYEEEE.

The V and J genes are TRBV28 and TRBJ2-7; 7 positions agree with TRBD2. The trim removed 3 bases at V and 3 bases at J, leaving 8 bases unmatched. Germline V gene data show CDR1 as MDHEN and CDR2 as SYDVKM. The CDR3 consists of 15 residues. The CDR3 nucleotides read TGTGCCAGCAGTTTGGGGCTAGCGGCCAGCTACGAGCAGTACTTC. This sequence encodes CASSLGLAASYEQYF.

This clone showed up just once. The rearrangement links TRBV30 to TRBJ1-2, with D maybe TRBD1 (5 bases). V lost 5 bases to trimming and J lost 2 bases, with 9 bases between them. Looked up from germline, CDR1 is GTSNPN and CDR2 is SVGIG (reference sequence). The CDR3 contains 12 residues. The CDR3 bases are TGTGCCTGGGGGACTGGCAACTATGGCTACACCTTC. It translates to CAWGTGNYGYTF.

This chain uses TRBV11-2 with TRBJ2-3; D is perhaps TRBD1 (5 bases). Germline V gene sequence: CDR1 SGHAT, CDR2 FQNNGV. The CDR3 has 16 residues. V was cut by 0 bases and J by 4 bases, with 14 bases left in between. CDR3: CASSLDLRGAADTQYF. CDR3 DNA: TGTGCCAGCAGCTTAGATCTAAGGGGCGCGGCAGATACGCAGTATTTT.

This chain joins TRBV2 and TRBJ2-1; a weak D match, TRBD2 (5 bases). The CDR3 totals 15 residues. Germline CDR1 is SNHLY and CDR2 is FYNNEI. V was shortened by 2 bases and J by 4 bases, with 12 bases between the two germline ends. This CDR3 reads CASSELPAVYNEQFF. The CDR3 DNA sequence: TGTGCCAGCAGTGAACTACCAGCGGTGTACAATGAGCAGTTCTTC.

The chain joins TRBV30 to TRBJ2-2; 9 bases map to TRBD2. CDR1 is GTSNPN and CDR2 is SVGIG in the germline V gene (reference sequence). This CDR3 comprises 14 residues. The J segment lost 6 bases and the V segment lost 5 bases, leaving 7 bases of the junction unmatched. The CDR3 DNA is TGTGCCTGGGCTAGCGGGAAATTAGCCGGGGAGCTGTTTTTT. Amino acids: CAWASGKLAGELFF.

The chain joins TRBV28 to TRBJ1-4; 9 bases map to TRBD1. With 3 bases clipped from V and 4 bases from J, the junction kept 3 bases outside the gene matches. Germline CDR1 reads MDHEN; CDR2 reads SYDVKM. The CDR3 loop spans 15 amino acids. The CDR3 loop reads CASSFPGQGNEKLFF. CDR3 nucleotides: TGTGCCAGCAGTTTTCCGGGACAGGGTAATGAAAAACTGTTTTTT.

J is TRBJ2-1 and V is TRBV6-5; TRBD2 matches 9 bases. Germline V CDR1 and CDR2: MNHEY, SVGAGI. J lost 3 bases, V lost 2 bases, and 5 bases had no gene match. The CDR3 covers 16 residues. CDR3 DNA: TGTGCCAGCAGTTACGCCAGCGGGAGGAACTACAATGAGCAGTTCTTC. This codes for CASSYASGRNYNEQFF.

V usage is TRBV5-4 and J usage is TRBJ2-1, with TRBD2 matching 9 bases. Germline CDR1 reads SGHNT; CDR2 reads YYREEE (reference sequence). Losses at the gene ends were 2 bases for V and 3 bases for J; bases not matched to a gene: 0. The CDR3 sequence is 14 residues long. In DNA form, the CDR3 reads TGTGCCAGCAGCTTTAGCGGGAGCTACAATGAGCAGTTCTTC. As protein: CASSFSGSYNEQFF.

J is TRBJ1-2 and V is TRBV27; 7 bases fit TRBD1. The junction had 5 bases not matched to a gene; V was cut back by 3 bases and J by 7 bases. This CDR3 is built from 13 residues. From germline, CDR1 is MNHEY and CDR2 SMNVEV (reference sequence). This chain's CDR3 is CASSFDRAGGYTF. DNA for the CDR3: TGTGCCAGCAGTTTTGACAGGGCTGGTGGCTACACCTTC.

The V call is TRBV2, the J call TRBJ2-2; D is perhaps TRBD1 (6 bases). Trimming took off 5 bases at V and 3 bases at J, with 13 bases between the two ends. Germline values: CDR1 SNHLY, CDR2 FYNNEI. The CDR3 is 15 amino acids. Here the CDR3 DNA reads TGTGCCAGCAGTTGGGACACCTCGGACACCGGGGAGCTGTTTTTT. This sequence encodes CASSWDTSDTGELFF.

In DNA, the CDR3 is TGCAGCGGCAAGACAGCCTACAATGAGCAGTTCTTC. This gives the protein CSGKTAYNEQFF. J is TRBJ2-1 and V is TRBV29-1, with a tentative D call TRBD1 (5 bases). CDR3 length equals 12 residues. The V gene's germline CDR1 is SQVTM and CDR2 ANQGSEA. V was trimmed by 7 bases and J by 2 bases, leaving 9 bases between them.

This chain joins TRBV7-8 and TRBJ1-5; 9 bases line up with TRBD1. The length of the CDR3 is 16 residues. CDR1 is SGHVS and CDR2 is FQNEAQ in the germline V gene. J lost 2 bases, V lost 1 base, and 3 bases had no gene match. DNA of the CDR3: TGTGCCAGCAGCTTAGGGGACAGGGTTGGCAATCAGCCCCAGCATTTT. This encodes CASSLGDRVGNQPQHF.

The V and J genes are TRBV5-4 and TRBJ2-1, with D unresolved. Per the germline V gene, CDR1 is SGHNT and CDR2 is YYREEE (reference sequence). The CDR3 length is 12 residues. V was trimmed by 0 bases and J by 9 bases, leaving 7 bases between them. DNA for the CDR3: TGTGCCAGCAGCTTGGATCTAGGTGAGCAGTTCTTC. Residues: CASSLDLGEQFF.

The chain combines TRBV27 with TRBJ1-1, with D hard to call. Trimming stripped 2 bases from V and 10 bases from J, with 8 bases between. The germline V gene encodes CDR1 MNHEY and CDR2 SMNVEV (reference sequence). The CDR3 consists of 11 residues. The CDR3 DNA is TGTGCCAGCAGTTTAGGAGTAATAGCTTTCTTT. Its protein product is CASSLGVIAFF.